What follows are 29 T cell receptor beta chains derived from one specimen sequenced in a study of blood T cell repertoires in COVID-19. The repertoire was sequenced with immunoSEQ multiplex PCR; TCRdb's copy has only in-frame clones and lacks some. The sample has roughly 200,000 clones; roughly 77% are singletons. The sequenced sample consisted of peripheral blood. Receptors were obtained from a man between 70 and 80 years old with active or convalescent COVID-19.

The J gene is TRBJ2-7, the V gene TRBV19, with TRBD1 identical over 10 bases. The CDR3 contains 16 residues. The germline V gene has CDR1 LNHDA and CDR2 SQIVND (reference sequence). V dropped 0 bases and J dropped 0; count of bases not matched to a gene: 2. CDR3 nucleotides: TGTGCCAGTAGTATAGAAGGGGACAGGGGCTCCTACGAGCAGTACTTC. The encoded protein is CASSIEGDRGSYEQYF.

The gene calls are TRBV6-5 and TRBJ1-6; 7 positions match TRBD1. CDR1 MNHEY and CDR2 SVGAGI come from the germline V gene. V lost 5 bases and J lost 12; bases outside the gene matches: 10. The length of the CDR3 is 14 residues. In DNA form, the CDR3 reads TGTGCCAGCAGTCCTTCGACAGGGCATAAACCCCTCCACTTT. It is translated as CASSPSTGHKPLHF.

CDR3 nucleotide sequence: TGTGCCACCTCCGGGAGTCACAATCAGCCCCAGCATTTT. Translating it yields CATSGSHNQPQHF. V and J are TRBV19 and TRBJ1-5; D is undetermined. The germline V and J ends were trimmed by 10 bases and 3 bases, with 13 bases remaining between them. CDR1 and CDR2 from the germline V gene are LNHDA and SQIVND (reference sequence). This CDR3 has 13 residues.

The chain links TRBV7-9 to TRBJ1-6, with 8 positions matching TRBD1. CDR1 and CDR2 (germline): SEHNR, FQNEAQ (reference sequence). Trimming at V came to 1 base and at J to 7 bases, leaving 3 bases not matched to a gene. The CDR3 is made up of 15 amino acids. Written as DNA, the CDR3 is TGTGCCAGCAGCTTAGGGACAGGGAACAATTCACCCCTCCACTTT. It specifies CASSLGTGNNSPLHF.

The rearrangement uses TRBV6-5 and TRBJ1-4; a weak D match, TRBD1 (5 bases). Germline CDR1 is MNHEY and CDR2 is SVGAGI. The V gene lost 6 bases and the J gene lost 5 bases, with 13 bases spanning the gap. The CDR3 is 14 amino acids. The CDR3 here is CASSPTDLNEKLFF. CDR3 DNA sequence: TGTGCCAGCAGCCCGACAGACCTCAATGAAAAACTGTTTTTT.

As DNA, the CDR3 is TGTGCCAGTAGTATAGCTGGCTCAACCACAGATACGCAGTATTTT. This sequence encodes CASSIAGSTTDTQYF. The rearrangement joins TRBV19 to TRBJ2-3; D gene uncertain. Trimming removed 1 base from V and 2 bases from J, with 10 bases in between. This CDR3 has 15 amino acids. CDR1 is LNHDA and CDR2 is SQIVND in the germline V gene (reference sequence).

This chain connects TRBV7-5 to TRBJ1-2; the D segment call TRBD1 is taken from the table without a DNA check. TRBV7-5 is a known pseudogene. The CDR3 is 15 amino acids. The CDR3 here is CARSLGRRAQGGYTF. CDR3 sequence (DNA): TGTGCCAGAAGCTTAGGTCGCAGGGCCCAAGGGGGCTACACCTTC.

The DNA for the CDR3 is TGTGCCAGCAGTGAAGCCAGCGGGAGAGAGACCCAGTACTTC. Its translation: CASSEASGRETQYF. This sequence joins TRBV2 and TRBJ2-5, with 8 bases aligning to TRBD2. V lost 0 bases, J lost 4 bases, and 1 base stayed unmatched. The germline V gene has CDR1 SNHLY and CDR2 FYNNEI. This CDR3 spans 14 amino acids.

V is TRBV5-1 and J is TRBJ2-1; 8 nucleotides align to TRBD1. CDR1 is SGHRS, CDR2 YFSETQ, per germline. The V gene end was trimmed by 6 bases and the J gene end by 5 bases; junction bases not matched to a gene: 7. This CDR3 comprises 14 residues. For the CDR3, the DNA is TGCGCCAGCACCACCGGGACAGGAGACAATGAGCAGTTCTTC. Protein sequence: CASTTGTGDNEQFF.

The V gene is TRBV14, the J gene TRBJ2-1; 7 bases are shared with TRBD1. The CDR3 spans 13 residues. CDR1 is SGHDN, CDR2 FVKESK, per germline. J gave up 8 bases and V 5 bases, and 6 bases lay outside the gene matches. The CDR3 sequence: CASSRYRGDEQFF. The CDR3 DNA is TGTGCCAGCAGCAGGTACAGGGGTGATGAGCAGTTCTTC.

V gene TRBV2 combines with J gene TRBJ1-1, with D possibly being TRBD1 (5 bases). In germline, CDR1 is SNHLY, CDR2 FYNNEI. The CDR3 has 15 amino acids. The V gene lost 6 bases and the J gene lost 5 bases, with 19 bases spanning the gap. For the CDR3, the DNA is TGTGCCAGCAGCCTCGGGAGGGGCAGTCTGACTGAAGCTTTCTTT. It codes for CASSLGRGSLTEAFF.

This chain links TRBV9 with TRBJ2-1; TRBD1 matches 9 bases. The CDR3 spans 16 residues. J lost 2 bases, V lost 0 bases, and 3 bases had no gene match. From germline, CDR1 is SGDLS and CDR2 YYNGEE. The CDR3: CASSVEGQGTYNEQFF. In DNA form, the CDR3 reads TGTGCCAGCAGCGTAGAAGGACAGGGGACCTACAATGAGCAGTTCTTC.

The genes are TRBV5-4 and TRBJ2-3; 12 nucleotides line up with TRBD2. Unmatched junction bases numbered 6, after V lost 3 bases and J lost 4 bases. Germline lookup yields CDR1 SGHNT and CDR2 YYREEE (reference sequence). The CDR3 is 16 amino acids. The CDR3 DNA sequence: TGTGCCAGCAGCTCAGGACTAGCGGGGAGCGCAGATACGCAGTATTTT. As protein: CASSSGLAGSADTQYF.

The rearrangement links TRBV11-2 to TRBJ2-7; 15 bases agree with TRBD2. The CDR3 extends over 17 amino acids. Losses at the gene ends were 8 bases for V and 2 bases for J; bases not matched to a gene: 10. The germline gives CDR1 SGHAT, CDR2 FQNNGV. CDR3: CASVPEGTSGRTYEQYF. Written as DNA, the CDR3 is TGTGCCAGCGTTCCGGAGGGGACTAGCGGGAGGACCTACGAGCAGTACTTC.

This clone has only a few counts. This CDR3 reads CASSPDRGSHEQYF. CDR3 nucleotide sequence: TGTGCCAGCAGTCCCGACAGGGGTTCCCACGAGCAGTACTTC. The chain combines TRBV27 with TRBJ2-7; 8 nucleotides line up with TRBD1. CDR3 size: 14 residues. The ends lost 5 bases at V and 5 bases at J; junction bases unmatched: 8. Germline lookup yields CDR1 MNHEY and CDR2 SMNVEV (reference sequence).

The chain links TRBV5-4 to TRBJ1-2; 7 bases match TRBD1. Germline assignment: CDR1 SGHNT and CDR2 YYREEE (reference sequence). The CDR3 spans 15 residues. Trimming removed 2 bases from V and 2 bases from J; junction bases left unmatched: 6. The CDR3 DNA reads TGTGCCAGCAGCTTATGGTCAGGGGGGAACTATGGCTACACCTTC. Translated, it gives CASSLWSGGNYGYTF.

This clone was seen a handful of times. The rearrangement links TRBV5-1 to TRBJ2-2; TRBD2 matches at 10 bases. CDR3 length: 16 amino acids. Germline lookup yields CDR1 SGHRS and CDR2 YFSETQ. V lost 2 bases, J lost 2 bases, and 3 bases stayed unmatched. CDR3 bases: TGCGCCAGCAGCTTTAGCGGGGGGCCAAACACCGGGGAGCTGTTTTTT. Amino acid sequence: CASSFSGGPNTGELFF. The whole variable domain, remainder taken from reference TRBV5-1 and TRBJ2-2, is KAGVTQTPRYLIKTRGQQVTLSCSPISGHRSVSWYQQTPGQGLQFLFEYFSETQRNKGNFPGRFSGRQFSNSRSEMNVSTLELGDSALYLCASSFSGGPNTGELFFGEGSRLTVL.

The chain links TRBV6-5 to TRBJ1-3; D ambiguous. Trimming took off 0 bases at V and 3 bases at J, with 9 bases between the two ends. Germline V lookup: CDR1 MNHEY, CDR2 SVGAGI. The CDR3 sequence is 15 residues long. The CDR3, as DNA: TGTGCCAGCAGTTACTCCAGGCGTGGTGGAAACACCATATATTTT. It yields the protein CASSYSRRGGNTIYF.

V usage is TRBV10-3 and J usage is TRBJ2-7; D might be TRBD2 (6 bases). Germline V CDR1 and CDR2: ENHRY, SYGVKD. CDR3 length: 15 amino acids. V dropped 9 bases and J dropped 3 bases, with 21 bases sitting between them. CDR3 protein: CAISRGGASFYEQYF. CDR3 DNA: TGTGCCATTAGCCGGGGCGGGGCTTCCTTCTACGAGCAGTACTTC.

The chain couples TRBV7-2 to TRBJ2-7, with D maybe TRBD1 (6 bases). The CDR3 consists of 17 residues. In germline, CDR1 is SGHTA, CDR2 FQGNSA. V was cut by 1 base and J by 2 bases, with 18 bases left in between. Written as DNA, the CDR3 is TGTGCCAGCAGCTTAGATAGGTCCAGGGGCTTCACCTACGAGCAGTACTTC. As protein: CASSLDRSRGFTYEQYF.

V and J are TRBV7-8 and TRBJ1-1; possibly TRBD1 for D (5 bases). Germline lookup yields CDR1 SGHVS and CDR2 FQNEAQ. This CDR3 is 15 amino acids long. Trimming removed 5 bases at V and 5 bases at J, with 18 bases between. This CDR3 reads CASSPTQAGRTEAFF. In DNA form, the CDR3 reads TGTGCCAGCAGCCCAACCCAGGCAGGGAGGACTGAAGCTTTCTTT.

The table lists this clone with a few counts. The rearrangement uses TRBV6-2 or TRBV6-3 and TRBJ2-7; 9 bases match TRBD1. The germline gives CDR1 MNHEY, CDR2 SVGEGT. Unmatched junction bases numbered 4, after V lost 6 bases and J lost 1 base. The length of the CDR3 is 14 residues. CDR3 DNA sequence: TGTGCCAGCAGCTGGGGACAGGGATCCTACGAGCAGTACTTC. Its protein product is CASSWGQGSYEQYF.

This chain joins TRBV6-5 and TRBJ2-7; no reliable D call. The germline CDR1 and CDR2 sequences are MNHEY and SVGAGI. Trimming pared 5 bases from V and 4 bases from J, leaving 12 bases between. This CDR3 contains 13 residues. As DNA, the CDR3 is TGTGCCAGCAGTATAGGCCCCGGGTACGAGCAGTACTTC. Its translation is CASSIGPGYEQYF.

CDR3 sequence: CASRSRQNTDTQYF. CDR3 DNA: TGTGCCAGTAGATCCCGACAGAACACAGATACGCAGTATTTT. The V call is TRBV19, the J call TRBJ2-3; D possibly corresponds to TRBD1 (5 bases). Germline CDR1 reads LNHDA; CDR2 reads SQIVND (reference sequence). This CDR3 spans 14 amino acids. Deletions cut 6 bases from V and 2 bases from J, with 12 bases between.

This clone was counted only a few times. The chain employs TRBV2 and TRBJ1-1; D not certain. Trimming removed 2 bases at V and 3 bases at J, with 13 bases between. The CDR3 extends over 15 amino acids. CDR1 SNHLY and CDR2 FYNNEI come from the germline V gene. CDR3 bases: TGTGCCAGCAGTGAAACACAGCCGAGGGACACTGAAGCTTTCTTT. Protein: CASSETQPRDTEAFF.

The J gene is TRBJ2-7, the V gene TRBV19; 8 bases agree with TRBD2. The CDR3 runs to 14 residues. CDR1 LNHDA and CDR2 SQIVND come from the germline V gene (reference sequence). Losses at the gene ends were 8 bases for V and 9 bases for J; bases not matched to a gene: 15. DNA for the CDR3: TGTGCCAGTCTGGAGGGCGGCGTCGGGAGGGGGCAGTACTTC. Encoded protein: CASLEGGVGRGQYF.

The chain carries TRBV9 and TRBJ2-1; 8 positions match TRBD2. After removal of 4 bases from V and 7 bases from J, the junction contained 13 bases not matched to a gene. The germline V gene has CDR1 SGDLS and CDR2 YYNGEE. The CDR3 sequence is 16 residues long. In nucleotides, the CDR3 is TGTGCCAGCAGCCCTTCACTAGCGGCCCGGTGGAATGAGCAGTTCTTC. Its protein product is CASSPSLAARWNEQFF.

The gene calls are TRBV19 and TRBJ1-5, with D maybe TRBD1 (5 bases). From germline, CDR1 is LNHDA and CDR2 SQIVND (reference sequence). The CDR3 runs to 15 residues. Deletions cut 2 bases from V and 0 bases from J, with 8 bases between. This CDR3 reads CASSIRGYSNQPQHF. The CDR3 coding sequence is TGTGCCAGTAGTATAAGGGGTTATAGCAATCAGCCCCAGCATTTT.

This rearrangement joins TRBV28 to TRBJ2-2; D is unresolved. The CDR3 has 14 amino acids. V was pared by 8 bases and J by 0 bases, with 10 bases between. Germline CDR1 and CDR2: MDHEN and SYDVKM. The DNA for the CDR3 is TGTGCCAGCGGTGGCATTACGAACACCGGGGAGCTGTTTTTT. This sequence encodes CASGGITNTGELFF.